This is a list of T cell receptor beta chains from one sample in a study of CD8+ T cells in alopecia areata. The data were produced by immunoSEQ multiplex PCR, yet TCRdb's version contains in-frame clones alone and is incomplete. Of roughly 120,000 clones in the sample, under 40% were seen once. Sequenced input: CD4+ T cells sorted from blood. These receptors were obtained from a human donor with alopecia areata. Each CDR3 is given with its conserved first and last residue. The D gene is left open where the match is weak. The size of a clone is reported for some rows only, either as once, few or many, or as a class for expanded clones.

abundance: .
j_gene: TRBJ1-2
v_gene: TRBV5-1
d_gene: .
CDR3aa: CASSLGVYGYTF
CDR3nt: TGCGCCAGCAGCTTGGGGGTCTATGGCTACACCTTC

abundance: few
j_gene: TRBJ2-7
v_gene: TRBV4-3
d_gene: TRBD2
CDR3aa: CASSQDLLGGRAPEQYF
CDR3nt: TGCGCCAGCAGCCAAGATCTTTTGGGCGGGAGGGCCCCCGAGCAGTACTTC

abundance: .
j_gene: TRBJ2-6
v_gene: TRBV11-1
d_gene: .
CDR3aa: CASSLRGGANVLTF
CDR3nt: TGTGCCAGCAGCTTACGGGGAGGGGCCAACGTCCTGACTTTC

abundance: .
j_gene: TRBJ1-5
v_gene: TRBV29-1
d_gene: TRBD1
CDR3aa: CSVGQGANQPQHF
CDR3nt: TGCAGTGTCGGACAGGGGGCTAATCAGCCCCAGCATTTT

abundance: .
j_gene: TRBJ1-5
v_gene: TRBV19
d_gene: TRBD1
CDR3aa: CASGQVSLNQPQHF
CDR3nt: TGTGCCAGCGGACAGGTCTCTTTAAATCAGCCCCAGCATTTT

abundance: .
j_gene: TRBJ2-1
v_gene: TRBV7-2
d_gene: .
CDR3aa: CASRSGRGNEQFF
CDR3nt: TGTGCCAGCAGATCCGGCCGGGGAAATGAGCAGTTCTTC

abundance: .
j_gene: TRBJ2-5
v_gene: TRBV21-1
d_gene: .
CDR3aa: CASSILSMGQQQETQYF
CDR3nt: TGTGCCAGCAGCATACTATCCATGGGACAGCAACAAGAGACCCAGTACTTC

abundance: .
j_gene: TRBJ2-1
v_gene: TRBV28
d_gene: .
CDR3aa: CASSLPGPNEQFF
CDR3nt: TGTGCCAGCAGTTTACCCGGACCCAATGAGCAGTTCTTC

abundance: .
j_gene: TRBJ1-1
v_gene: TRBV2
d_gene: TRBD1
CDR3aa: CATRTGAPNTEAFF
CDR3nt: TGTGCCACCCGGACAGGGGCCCCGAACACTGAAGCTTTCTTT

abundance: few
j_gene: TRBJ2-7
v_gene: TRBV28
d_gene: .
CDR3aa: CASSPYGQGSYEQYF
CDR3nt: TGTGCCAGCAGTCCTTATGGGCAGGGTTCCTACGAGCAGTACTTC

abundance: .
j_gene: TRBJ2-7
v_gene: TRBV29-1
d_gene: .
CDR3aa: CSVSSRPSSYEQYF
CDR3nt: TGCAGCGTCAGCAGTAGACCGTCCTCCTACGAGCAGTACTTC

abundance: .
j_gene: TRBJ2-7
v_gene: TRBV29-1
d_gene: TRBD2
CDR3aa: CSGGGGSTYEQYF
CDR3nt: TGCAGCGGCGGCGGGGGGTCCACCTACGAGCAGTACTTC

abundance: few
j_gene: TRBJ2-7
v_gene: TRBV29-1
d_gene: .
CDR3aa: CSVEPRGTYEQYF
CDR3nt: TGCAGCGTTGAACCCAGGGGAACCTACGAGCAGTACTTC

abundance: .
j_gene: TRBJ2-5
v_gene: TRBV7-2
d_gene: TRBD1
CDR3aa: CASSLGGGTGETQYF
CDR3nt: TGTGCCAGCAGCTTAGGAGGGGGCACCGGGGAGACCCAGTACTTC

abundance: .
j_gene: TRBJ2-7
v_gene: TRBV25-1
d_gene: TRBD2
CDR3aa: CASRDALAAWGEQYF
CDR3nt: TGTGCCAGCAGAGACGCACTAGCGGCTTGGGGCGAGCAGTACTTC

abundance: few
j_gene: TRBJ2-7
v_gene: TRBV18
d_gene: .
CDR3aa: CASGLGSHEQYF
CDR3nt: TGTGCCAGCGGCCTGGGGAGCCACGAGCAGTACTTC

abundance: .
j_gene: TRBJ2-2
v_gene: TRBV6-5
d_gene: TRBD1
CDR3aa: CASSYGTGANTGELFF
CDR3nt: TGTGCCAGCAGTTACGGCACAGGGGCGAACACCGGGGAGCTGTTTTTT

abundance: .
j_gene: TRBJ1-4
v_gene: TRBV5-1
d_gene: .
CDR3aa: CASSLGNENEKLFF
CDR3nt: TGCGCCAGCAGCTTGGGAAACGAGAATGAAAAACTGTTTTTT

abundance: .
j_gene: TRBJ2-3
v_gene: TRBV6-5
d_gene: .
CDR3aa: CASRLRLTTDTQYF
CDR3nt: TGTGCCAGCAGGCTCCGACTAACCACAGATACGCAGTATTTT

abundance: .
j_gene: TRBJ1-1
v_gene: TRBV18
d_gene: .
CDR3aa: CASSPLSGGTEAFF
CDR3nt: TGTGCCAGCTCACCTCTGTCGGGGGGCACTGAAGCTTTCTTT